Each of the 24 T cell receptor beta chains below was sequenced from the same sample in a study of PD-1 blockade in classical Hodgkin lymphoma (dated by TCRdb to about 2020). The library was prepared using the immunoSEQ multiplex PCR assay. In TCRdb, the immuneACCESS table is reduced to in-frame sequences with V and J assigned. These tables do not hold every clone; where another copy was compared, an unresolved V gene accounts for under half, and the others remain unexplained. Within this sample are about 20,000 clones, with approximately 80% of them counted one time only. The ten largest clonotypes hold 6.5% to 7.5% of the sample. The meaning of the sample's time point label: cycle 4 day 1 (C4D1), after less than 7 weeks of nivolumab. All trial patients had relapsed after autologous stem cell transplantation, with cohorts A, B and C differing in prior brentuximab vedotin exposure. The sequenced sample was peripheral blood mononuclear cells (PBMCs), obtained before the fourth cycle of nivolumab. These receptors were collected from a human donor with classical Hodgkin lymphoma.

The rearrangement uses TRBV7-2 and TRBJ2-5; TRBD2 might be the D (6 bases). V was shortened by 1 base and J by 4 bases, with 10 bases between the two germline ends. Germline CDR1 SGHTA, CDR2 FQGNSA. The CDR3 sequence is 14 residues long. The CDR3 region is CASSLVGGGETQYF. The CDR3 coding sequence is TGTGCCAGCAGCTTAGTGGGAGGAGGAGAGACCCAGTACTTC.

The chain couples TRBV19 to TRBJ2-5; TRBD2 matches at 11 bases. CDR3 size: 16 residues. CDR1 and CDR2 (germline): LNHDA, SQIVND (reference sequence). Trimming cost V 5 bases and J 3 bases; bases outside gene matches: 8. CDR3 sequence (DNA): TGTGCCAGTAGTGAAACCGGGACTAGCGGAGAAGAGACCCAGTACTTC. It is translated as CASSETGTSGEETQYF. Supplemented by reference TRBV19 and TRBJ2-5, the full variable domain reads DGGITQSPKYLFRKEGQNVTLSCEQNLNHDAMYWYRQDPGQGLRLIYYSQIVNDFQKGDIAEGYSVSREKKESFPLTVTSAQKNPTAFYLCASSETGTSGEETQYFGPGTRLLVL.

The gene calls are TRBV4-2 and TRBJ2-5; 7 bases are a match to TRBD1. From germline, CDR1 is LGHNA and CDR2 YNFKEQ. The CDR3 runs to 16 residues. With V trimmed by 0 bases and J by 2 bases, 6 bases remained unmatched. CDR3 loop: CASSQDLGQDQETQYF. CDR3 in DNA: TGTGCCAGCAGCCAAGACTTAGGACAGGATCAAGAGACCCAGTACTTC.

This chain uses TRBV28 with TRBJ2-5; D is perhaps TRBD1 (6 bases). Germline CDR1 MDHEN, CDR2 SYDVKM. With 8 bases removed from V and 5 bases from J, the gap between germline ends came to 21 bases. This CDR3 contains 15 residues. For the CDR3, the DNA is TGTGCCAGCCCCCCCCAAACAGGGTTAACGGAGACCCAGTACTTC. It is translated as CASPPQTGLTETQYF.

DNA of the CDR3: TGTGCCAGCAGTTCGCTGACAGGGTCCCGCACAGATACGCAGTATTTT. Amino acids: CASSSLTGSRTDTQYF. The chain is built from TRBV6-5 and TRBJ2-3; 7 positions agree with TRBD1. Trimming at V came to 4 bases and at J to 1 base, leaving 8 bases not matched to a gene. From germline, CDR1 is MNHEY and CDR2 SVGAGI. This CDR3 has 16 residues.

This clone was found once. V gene TRBV19 combines with J gene TRBJ2-1, with 13 bases aligning to TRBD2. The germline gives CDR1 LNHDA, CDR2 SQIVND (reference sequence). The J segment lost 10 bases and the V segment lost 10 bases, leaving 19 bases of the junction unmatched. The CDR3 has 17 amino acids. CDR3 region: CATKYTLWGLAGTEQFF. The CDR3 coding sequence is TGTGCCACTAAATACACCCTTTGGGGACTAGCGGGGACCGAGCAGTTCTTC.

J is TRBJ1-1 and V is TRBV27; TRBD1 might be the D (6 bases). The CDR3 has 14 residues. The V gene lost 7 bases and the J gene lost 1 base, with 13 bases spanning the gap. Germline loops: CDR1 MNHEY, CDR2 SMNVEV (reference sequence). The CDR3 DNA is TGTGCCAGCACCAAAGGGGGGAGGAACACTGAAGCTTTCTTT. It yields the protein CASTKGGRNTEAFF.

CDR3 coding DNA: TGTGCCAGCAGCTACGTAGGACAGGGCTACTACGAGCAGTACTTC. Amino acid sequence: CASSYVGQGYYEQYF. This sequence joins TRBV7-3 and TRBJ2-7, with 8 bases aligning to TRBD1. CDR3 length: 15 amino acids. The ends lost 4 bases at V and 3 bases at J; junction bases unmatched: 8. The germline CDR1 and CDR2 sequences are SGHTA and FQGTGA.

V gene TRBV5-1 combines with J gene TRBJ1-1, with no clear D. The germline V gene encodes CDR1 SGHRS and CDR2 YFSETQ. V was trimmed by 4 bases and J by 0 bases, leaving 10 bases between them. The CDR3 spans 14 residues. This CDR3 reads CASSLSAVNTEAFF. DNA for the CDR3: TGCGCCAGCAGCCTATCGGCGGTGAACACTGAAGCTTTCTTT.

Turning to this clone: Other DNA sequences of this sample code for an identical CDR3. The chain joins TRBV27 to TRBJ1-2; D is perhaps TRBD1 (5 bases). The CDR3 is 13 amino acids. Germline V gives CDR1 MNHEY, CDR2 SMNVEV (reference sequence). Trimming shortened V by 8 bases and J by 7 bases, and 17 bases separated the two germline ends. CDR3 DNA: TGTGCCAGCTATGGCAGTCGGGACTCTGGCTACACCTTC. It translates to CASYGSRDSGYTF.

CDR3 residues: CASSIVRGGWNQPQHF. In nucleotides, the CDR3 is TGTGCCAGTAGTATAGTTAGAGGGGGTTGGAATCAGCCCCAGCATTTT. The J gene is TRBJ1-5, the V gene TRBV19; TRBD1 is a possible D gene (6 bases). The V end lost 1 base, the J end lost 4 bases, and 14 bases lay between the germline ends. The germline gives CDR1 LNHDA, CDR2 SQIVND (reference sequence). The CDR3 length is 16 residues.

This chain links TRBV5-1 with TRBJ2-1; 7 bases align to TRBD1. The ends lost 0 bases at V and 5 bases at J; junction bases unmatched: 5. The CDR3 contains 15 residues. CDR1 and CDR2 from the germline V gene are SGHRS and YFSETQ. The CDR3 nucleotides are TGCGCCAGCAGCTTGGGGGGGACAGCGGACAATGAGCAGTTCTTC. Amino acids: CASSLGGTADNEQFF.

This clone showed up just once. The rearrangement joins TRBV7-9 to TRBJ2-6; 9 nucleotides agree with TRBD2. V lost 2 bases, J lost 3 bases, and 8 bases stayed unmatched. The CDR3 covers 18 residues. Germline V lookup: CDR1 SEHNR, CDR2 FQNEAQ (reference sequence). This chain's CDR3 is CASSLIASGKGGANVLTF. The CDR3 DNA is TGTGCCAGCAGCTTAATCGCTAGCGGGAAAGGTGGGGCCAACGTCCTGACTTTC.

The sample holds a few counts of this clone. The same CDR3 is also encoded by other DNA sequences in this sample. The rearrangement links TRBV7-3 to TRBJ2-7; possible D gene TRBD1, 6 bases. With 4 bases removed from V and 3 bases from J, the gap between germline ends came to 16 bases. The CDR3 spans 15 residues. Germline CDR1 and CDR2: SGHTA and FQGTGA. The CDR3, as DNA: TGTGCCAGCAGCTATGAAAAAGGACAGTACTACGAGCAGTACTTC. It translates to CASSYEKGQYYEQYF.

CDR3 in amino acids: CASSLLQGSQETQYF. For the CDR3, the DNA is TGTGCCAGCTCACTGTTACAGGGAAGTCAAGAGACCCAGTACTTC. The V call is TRBV18, the J call TRBJ2-5; D is possibly TRBD1 (6 bases). V was clipped by 4 bases and J by 2 bases, with 14 bases between them. Per the germline V gene, CDR1 is KGHSH and CDR2 is LQKENI. The CDR3 runs to 15 residues. The variable domain in full, completed from reference TRBV18 and TRBJ2-5, reads NAGVMQNPRHLVRRRGQEARLRCSPMKGHSHVYWYRQLPEEGLKFMVYLQKENIIDESGMPKERFSAEFPKEGPSILRIQQVVRGDSAAYFCASSLLQGSQETQYFGPGTRLLVL.

The sample holds one count of this clone. The V call is TRBV6-6, the J call TRBJ2-1; D remains ambiguous. CDR1 and CDR2 (germline): MNHNY, SVGAGI (reference sequence). This CDR3 is built from 15 residues. Between the trimmed V and J ends, which lost 3 bases and 4 bases, there was a span of 13 bases. CDR3 nucleotide sequence: TGTGCCAGCAGTTATACCTCGGCGGCTTACAATGAGCAGTTCTTC. It is translated as CASSYTSAAYNEQFF.

The chain is built from TRBV7-2 and TRBJ2-2; tentative D call: TRBD2 (6 bases). Germline V gives CDR1 SGHTA, CDR2 FQGNSA. The CDR3 is 14 amino acids. V was shortened by 1 base and J by 6 bases, with 9 bases between the two germline ends. The CDR3 reads CASSLGGEAGELFF. As DNA, the CDR3 is TGTGCCAGCAGCTTAGGCGGGGAGGCCGGGGAGCTGTTTTTT.

A single count supports this clone. The CDR3 loop is CASSLDQTNTEAFF. In DNA, the CDR3 is TGCGCCAGCAGCTTGGACCAGACGAACACTGAAGCTTTCTTT. This chain links TRBV5-1 with TRBJ1-1; no reliable D call. Per the germline V gene, CDR1 is SGHRS and CDR2 is YFSETQ. Trimming took off 0 bases at V and 1 base at J, with 7 bases between the two ends. The length of the CDR3 is 14 residues.

The CDR3 DNA follows: TGTGCCAGCAGCCCTACTAGCGGGAGGGCCCACTCCTACAATGAGCAGTTCTTC. It is translated as CASSPTSGRAHSYNEQFF. The rearrangement uses TRBV7-9 and TRBJ2-1; 13 bases are a match to TRBD2. V was pared by 5 bases and J by 0 bases, with 7 bases of the junction left unmatched. The CDR3 loop spans 18 amino acids. Per the germline V gene, CDR1 is SEHNR and CDR2 is FQNEAQ (reference sequence).

The chain carries TRBV5-1 and TRBJ2-5, with 8 bases lining up with TRBD2. V shed 7 bases and J 5 bases; nucleotides not matched to a gene: 13. The CDR3 consists of 15 residues. Germline loops: CDR1 SGHRS, CDR2 YFSETQ. The CDR3 protein is CASGALPAGVETQYF. CDR3 nucleotide sequence: TGCGCCAGCGGGGCTCTTCCAGCGGGGGTGGAGACCCAGTACTTC.

The chain uses TRBV6-1 and TRBJ2-7; D is unclear. Germline values: CDR1 MNHNS, CDR2 SASEGT. The CDR3 length is 14 residues. Trimming removed 1 base from V and 2 bases from J, with 9 bases in between. CDR3 region: CASSEVASTYEQYF. The CDR3 coding sequence is TGTGCCAGCAGTGAAGTCGCCAGCACCTACGAGCAGTACTTC.

V is TRBV18 and J is TRBJ2-2; D might be TRBD1 or TRBD2, each matching 5 bases. This CDR3 contains 15 residues. Germline V gives CDR1 KGHSH, CDR2 LQKENI. Trimming took off 6 bases at V and 0 bases at J, with 11 bases between the two ends. The CDR3 region has the DNA TGTGCCAGCTCGCCGGGACCTACGAACACCGGGGAGCTGTTTTTT. Protein: CASSPGPTNTGELFF.

The rearrangement links TRBV9 to TRBJ2-3; the match to TRBD2 covers 11 bases. Trimming at V came to 4 bases and at J to 2 bases, leaving 12 bases not matched to a gene. CDR3 length: 18 amino acids. Germline V gene sequence: CDR1 SGDLS, CDR2 YYNGEE. CDR3 coding DNA: TGTGCCAGCAGCATGAGATTACTAGCGGGGGCCCTCACAGATACGCAGTATTTT. Protein product: CASSMRLLAGALTDTQYF.

The rearrangement links TRBV5-1 to TRBJ1-4; D unclear. V shed 4 bases and J shed 0 bases, with 16 bases lying between them. Per germline, CDR1 SGHRS and CDR2 YFSETQ. The CDR3 runs to 17 residues. The CDR3 loop reads CASSPYQAFATNEKLFF. As DNA, the CDR3 is TGCGCCAGCAGCCCGTACCAGGCGTTTGCAACTAATGAAAAACTGTTTTTT.